Detailed here is one TCR beta chain. What this receptor recognizes is not known. No per-base quality is available; no much larger clone lies one base away. Library preparation employed the immunoSEQ multiplex PCR assay. As for the authors' bioinformatics: Preprocessing removed nonproductive sequences and CDR3s not starting with C, not ending with F or W, or shorter than 7 amino acids. The MANAFEST web app identified antigen-specific clonotypes based on expansion compared with the reference and other culture wells. To be counted as positive, a clone had to show significant expansion compared with the reference culture, at an FDR below 0.05, in 2 of 3 replicate wells. Positive clones also required significant expansion versus all other tandem wells and an odds ratio above 5. CDR3 homology was quantified as pairwise Levenshtein distance, calculated with the stringdist R package after three terminal residues were trimmed from each end. The table was pulled from immuneACCESS by TCRdb, which kept in-frame rearrangements only. Such tables lose some clones; where checked, under half of the loss comes from unresolved V genes, and the rest has no known cause. The DNA gave D and trimming, while V, J and clone size come from that table. The sample records around 24,000 clones, more than 60% of which are singletons. The ten largest clones capture roughly a tenth of the sample.

CD4+ T cells from unexposed donors were collected before the COVID-19 pandemic (2011-2018). After less than 13 days of culture, CD4+ T cells were isolated with the EasySep CD4+ T cell isolation kit. As far as cell numbers permitted, CD4+ T cells from unexposed donors were tested for reactivity against SARS-CoV-2 S and N as well as four spike pools from common cold coronaviruses. Each well held approximately 2.1 million PBMCs cultured in IMDM containing around 5% human AB serum and 7.5 to 10 IU/ml IL-2. Half of the culture medium was replaced with fresh IL-2-containing medium on days 3 and 7. Triplicate replicate wells were generally used for each peptide culture condition. Leukapheresis product for the unexposed donors was bought commercially. Ficoll-Paque PLUS gradient centrifugation was used to isolate PBMCs from either whole blood or leukapheresis product. The PBMCs went either fresh into the expansion assay or into cryopreservation at -140 degrees C. The QIAamp Micro DNA Kit was used to extract genomic DNA from the CD4+ T cells.

This entry comes from a study of CD4 T cells in relation to SARS-CoV-2 and coronaviruses (dated by TCRdb to the early 2020s). Turning to the overall study: In the ViraFEST assay, PBMCs were grown with antigen for roughly ten days, and TCR beta CDR3s were then sequenced to identify antigen-specific clonal expansions. An HIV-1 Nef peptide pool or a culture without peptide was used as the negative reference condition. Using patient-derived lymphoblastoid cell lines, the shared crossreactive spike epitopes were mapped to their HLA restriction. Memory CD4+ T cell crossreactivity between SARS-CoV-2 and common cold coronavirus spike proteins was assessed at the TCR clonotype level in the study. Samples from a few pre-COVID donors and the naive versus memory experiments were sequenced with the Adaptive Biotechnologies TCR-sequencing kit; other data were Illumina-based. A different, Illumina-based TCR-beta assay was used to sequence expansion assays from other donors in the study.

CDR1 is given as MNHEY and CDR2 as SVGAGI, both from the germline V gene. The CDR3, cysteine through phenylalanine, is 14 amino acids long. Of all the DNA, just the CDR3 is kept, 42 bases in frame from base 1. V is pared back by 9 bases and J by 5 bases, with 17 bases lying between the germline termini. Beyond this particular receptor, the publication reports: About 60% of donors had memory CD4+ clonotypes that crossrecognized SARS-CoV-2 and at least one common cold coronavirus spike. Small numbers of patients and of tested TCRs limited the study. Because the crossreactivity analysis focused on spike protein, crossreactivity against other viral proteins was not assessed. Crossreactive clones showed significantly weaker SARS-CoV-2-driven expansion than monoreactive clones, consistent with antigenic imprinting. No donor contributed both pre-pandemic and post-infection samples, which limited tracing the source of pre-existing responses.

Specimen: CD4+ T cells from PBMCs, cultured in vitro. This receptor was identified in a human donor in good health. The rearranged chain carries TRBV6-5 and TRBJ2-1; the D region is possibly TRBD1 or TRBD2, each matching across 5 bases. The DNA sequence follows: TGTGCCAGTTTCCGGGACGGCAAGAACAATGAGCAGTTCTTC. Translated, it gives CASFRDGKNNEQFF.